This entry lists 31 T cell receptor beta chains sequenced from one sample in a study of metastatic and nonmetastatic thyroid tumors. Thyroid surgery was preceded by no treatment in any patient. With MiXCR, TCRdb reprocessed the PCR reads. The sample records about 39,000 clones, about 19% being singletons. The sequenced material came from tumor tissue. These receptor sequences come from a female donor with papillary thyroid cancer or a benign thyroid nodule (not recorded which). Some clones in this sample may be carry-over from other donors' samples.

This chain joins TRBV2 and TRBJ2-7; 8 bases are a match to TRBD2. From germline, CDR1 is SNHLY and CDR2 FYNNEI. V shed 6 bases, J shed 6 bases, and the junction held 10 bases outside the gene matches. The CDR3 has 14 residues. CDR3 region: CASSAWTSLTEQYF. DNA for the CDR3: TGTGCCAGCAGCGCTTGGACTAGCCTCACCGAGCAGTACTTC.

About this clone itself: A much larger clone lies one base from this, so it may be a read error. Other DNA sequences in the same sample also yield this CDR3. CDR3 nucleotides: TGTGCCAGCAACTTAGACACAGGGTCGGTAGAGCAGTACTTC. It specifies CASNLDTGSVEQYF. This chain joins TRBV7-2 and TRBJ2-7; D is perhaps TRBD1 (6 bases). The CDR3 contains 14 residues. Looked up from germline, CDR1 is SGHTA and CDR2 is FQGNSA.

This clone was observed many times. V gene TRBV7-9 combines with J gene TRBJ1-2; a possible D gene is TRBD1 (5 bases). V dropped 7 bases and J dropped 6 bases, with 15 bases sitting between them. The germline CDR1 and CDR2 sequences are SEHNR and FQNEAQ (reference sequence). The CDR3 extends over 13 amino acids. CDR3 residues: CASIQQEGDGYTF. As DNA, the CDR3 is TGTGCCAGCATCCAACAGGAGGGAGATGGCTACACCTTC.

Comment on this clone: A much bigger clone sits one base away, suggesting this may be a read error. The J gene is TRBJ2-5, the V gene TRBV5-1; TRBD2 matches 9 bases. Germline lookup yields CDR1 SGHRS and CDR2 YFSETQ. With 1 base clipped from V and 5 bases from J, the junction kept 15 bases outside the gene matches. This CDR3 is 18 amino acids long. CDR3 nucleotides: TGCGCCAGCAGCTTGTCAGTCGGCGGGAGGGCCCTAGGGGAGACCCAGTACTTC. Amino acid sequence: CASSLSVGGRALGETQYF.

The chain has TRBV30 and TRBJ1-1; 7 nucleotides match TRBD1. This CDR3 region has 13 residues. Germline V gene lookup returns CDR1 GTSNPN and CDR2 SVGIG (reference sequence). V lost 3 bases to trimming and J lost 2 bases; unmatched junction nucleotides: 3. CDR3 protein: CAWRQGLNTEAFF. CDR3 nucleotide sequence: TGTGCCTGGAGACAGGGGCTAAACACTGAAGCTTTCTTT.

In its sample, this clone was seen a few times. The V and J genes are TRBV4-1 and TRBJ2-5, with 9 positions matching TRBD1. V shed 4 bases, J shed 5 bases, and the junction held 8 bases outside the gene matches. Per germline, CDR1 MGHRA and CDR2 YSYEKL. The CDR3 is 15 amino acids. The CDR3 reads CASSPPDRGGETQYF. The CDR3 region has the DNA TGCGCCAGCAGCCCCCCGGACAGGGGCGGGGAGACCCAGTACTTC.

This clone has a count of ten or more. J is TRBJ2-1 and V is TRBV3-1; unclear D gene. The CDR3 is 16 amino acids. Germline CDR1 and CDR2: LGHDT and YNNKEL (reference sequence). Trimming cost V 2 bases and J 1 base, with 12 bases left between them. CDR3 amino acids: CASSQTGPLSYNEQFF. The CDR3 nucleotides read TGTGCCAGCAGCCAAACCGGGCCCCTGTCCTACAATGAGCAGTTCTTC.

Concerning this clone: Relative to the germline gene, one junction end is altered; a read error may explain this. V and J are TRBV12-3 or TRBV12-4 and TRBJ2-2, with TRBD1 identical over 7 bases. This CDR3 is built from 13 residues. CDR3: CASRTGTAGELLF. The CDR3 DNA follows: TGTGCCAGCAGAACCGGGACAGCCGGGGAGCTGTTATTT.

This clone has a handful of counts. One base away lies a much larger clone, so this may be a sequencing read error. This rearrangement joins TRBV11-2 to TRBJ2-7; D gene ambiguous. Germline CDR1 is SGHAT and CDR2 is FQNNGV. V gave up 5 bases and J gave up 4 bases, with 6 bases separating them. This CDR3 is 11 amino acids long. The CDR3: CASSRVYEQYF. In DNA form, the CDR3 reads TGTGCCAGCAGCAGGGTTTACGAGCAGTACTTC.

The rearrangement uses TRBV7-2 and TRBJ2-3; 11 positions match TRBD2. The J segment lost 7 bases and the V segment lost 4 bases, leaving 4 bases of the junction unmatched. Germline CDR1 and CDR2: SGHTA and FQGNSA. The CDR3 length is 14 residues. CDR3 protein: CASSYLAGGHTQYF. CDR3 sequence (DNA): TGTGCCAGCAGCTATCTAGCGGGAGGACATACGCAGTATTTT.

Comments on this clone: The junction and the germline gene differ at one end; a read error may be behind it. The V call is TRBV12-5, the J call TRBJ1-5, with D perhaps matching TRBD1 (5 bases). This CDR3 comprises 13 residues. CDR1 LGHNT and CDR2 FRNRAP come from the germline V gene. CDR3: CSSAVGVHQPQHF. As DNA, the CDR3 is TGTTCTAGTGCCGTAGGGGTGCATCAGCCCCAGCATTTT.

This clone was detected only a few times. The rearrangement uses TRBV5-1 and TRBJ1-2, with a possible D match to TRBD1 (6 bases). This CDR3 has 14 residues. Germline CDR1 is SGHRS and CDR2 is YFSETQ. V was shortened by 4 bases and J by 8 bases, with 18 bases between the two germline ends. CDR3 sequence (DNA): TGCGCCAGCAGCCCCGAACAGGGTTTACAAGGCTACACCTTC. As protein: CASSPEQGLQGYTF.

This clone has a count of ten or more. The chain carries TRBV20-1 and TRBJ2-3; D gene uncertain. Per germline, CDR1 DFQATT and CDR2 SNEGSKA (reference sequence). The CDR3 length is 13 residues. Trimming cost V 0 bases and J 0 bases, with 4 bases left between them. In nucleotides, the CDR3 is TGCAGTGCTAGAGAAACGAGCACAGATACGCAGTATTTT. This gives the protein CSARETSTDTQYF.

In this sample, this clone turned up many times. The CDR3 loop is CASSRLAGTAASGNTIYF. The CDR3 region has the DNA TGTGCCAGCAGCCGATTAGCTGGGACGGCCGCGTCTGGAAACACCATATATTTT. The chain employs TRBV7-8 and TRBJ1-3; TRBD1 is a possible D gene (5 bases). The CDR3 loop spans 18 amino acids. The germline V and J ends were trimmed by 5 bases and 1 base, with 21 bases remaining between them. Germline assignment: CDR1 SGHVS and CDR2 FQNEAQ.

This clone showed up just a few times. The CDR3 region is CASRVYYLPSDYGYTF. The CDR3 DNA follows: TGTGCCAGCAGGGTTTACTACCTCCCCAGTGATTATGGCTACACCTTC. J is TRBJ1-2 and V is TRBV6-1; no firm D call. The germline gives CDR1 MNHNS, CDR2 SASEGT. The CDR3 has 16 residues. V was clipped by 6 bases and J by 5 bases, with 22 bases between them.

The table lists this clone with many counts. The CDR3: CASSQAGTEQYF. As DNA, the CDR3 is TGTGCCAGCAGCCAAGCGGGCACCGAGCAGTACTTC. V is TRBV14 and J is TRBJ2-7; D gene ambiguous. In germline, CDR1 is SGHDN, CDR2 FVKESK. The CDR3 covers 12 residues. The germline V and J ends were trimmed by 1 base and 6 bases, with 7 bases remaining between them. Full variable domain (remainder filled in from reference TRBV14 and TRBJ2-7): EAGVTQFPSHSVIEKGQTVTLRCDPISGHDNLYWYRRVMGKEIKFLLHFVKESKQDESGMPNNRFLAERTGGTYSTLKVQPAELEDSGVYFCASSQAGTEQYFGPGTRLTVT.

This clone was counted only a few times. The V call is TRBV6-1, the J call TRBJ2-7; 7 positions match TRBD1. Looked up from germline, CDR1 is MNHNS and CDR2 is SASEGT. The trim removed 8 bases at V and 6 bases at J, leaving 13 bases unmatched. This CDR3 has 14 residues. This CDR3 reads CASGMEGGAGEQYF. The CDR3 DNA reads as TGTGCCAGCGGGATGGAAGGGGGCGCGGGCGAGCAGTACTTC.

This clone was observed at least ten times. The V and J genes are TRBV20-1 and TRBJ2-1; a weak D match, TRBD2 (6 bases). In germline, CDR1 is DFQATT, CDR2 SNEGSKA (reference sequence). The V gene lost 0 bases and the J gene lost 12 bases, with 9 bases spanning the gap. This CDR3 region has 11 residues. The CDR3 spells CSARDLGGQFF. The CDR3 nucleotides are TGCAGTGCTAGAGATTTGGGGGGGCAGTTCTTC.

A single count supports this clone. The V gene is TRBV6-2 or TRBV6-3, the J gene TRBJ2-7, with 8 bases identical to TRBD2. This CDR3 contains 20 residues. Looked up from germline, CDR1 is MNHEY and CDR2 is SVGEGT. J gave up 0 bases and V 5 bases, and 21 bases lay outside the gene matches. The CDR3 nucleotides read TGTGCCAGCAGTCACACTGGCCGGGTAATACTAGCGGTTAGCTCCTACGAGCAGTACTTC. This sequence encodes CASSHTGRVILAVSSYEQYF.

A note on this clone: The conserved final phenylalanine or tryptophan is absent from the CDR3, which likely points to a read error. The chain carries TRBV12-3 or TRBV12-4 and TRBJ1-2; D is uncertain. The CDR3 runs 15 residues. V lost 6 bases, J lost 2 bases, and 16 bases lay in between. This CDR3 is CASSLSQVENYGYTI. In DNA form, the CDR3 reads TGTGCCAGCAGCCTATCTCAGGTGGAGAACTATGGCTACACCATC.

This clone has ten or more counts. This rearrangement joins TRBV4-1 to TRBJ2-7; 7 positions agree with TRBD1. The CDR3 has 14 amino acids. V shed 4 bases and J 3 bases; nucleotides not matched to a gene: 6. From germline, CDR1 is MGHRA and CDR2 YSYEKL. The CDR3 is CASSLLQGDYEQYF. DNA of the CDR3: TGCGCCAGCAGCCTCCTCCAGGGGGACTACGAGCAGTACTTC.

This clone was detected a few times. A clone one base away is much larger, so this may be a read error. Written as DNA, the CDR3 is TGTGCCTGGAGTGTCCTGCAGCAAGCTTTCTTT. Amino acid sequence: CAWSVLQQAFF. The chain couples TRBV30 to TRBJ1-1; D is unresolved. V dropped 0 bases and J dropped 9 bases, with 8 bases sitting between them. The CDR3 is 11 residues long. CDR1 is GTSNPN and CDR2 is SVGIG in the germline V gene (reference sequence).

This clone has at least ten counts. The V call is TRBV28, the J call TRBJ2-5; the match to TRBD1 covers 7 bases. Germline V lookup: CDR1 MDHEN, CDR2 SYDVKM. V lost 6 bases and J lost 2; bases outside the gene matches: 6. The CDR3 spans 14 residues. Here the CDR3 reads CASSSPGQQETQYF. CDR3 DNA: TGTGCCAGCAGCTCCCCGGGACAGCAAGAGACCCAGTACTTC. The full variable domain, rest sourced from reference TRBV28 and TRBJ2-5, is DVKVTQSSRYLVKRTGEKVFLECVQDMDHENMFWYRQDPGLGLRLIYFSYDVKMKEKGDIPEGYSVSREKKERFSLILESASTNQTSMYLCASSSPGQQETQYFGPGTRLLVL.

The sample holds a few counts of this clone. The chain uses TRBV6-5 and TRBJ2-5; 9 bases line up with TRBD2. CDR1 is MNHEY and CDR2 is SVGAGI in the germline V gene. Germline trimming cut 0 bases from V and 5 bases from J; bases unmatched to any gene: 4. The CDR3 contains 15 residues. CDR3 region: CASSYSVSGSETQYF. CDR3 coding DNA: TGTGCCAGCAGTTACTCGGTTAGCGGGAGCGAGACCCAGTACTTC.

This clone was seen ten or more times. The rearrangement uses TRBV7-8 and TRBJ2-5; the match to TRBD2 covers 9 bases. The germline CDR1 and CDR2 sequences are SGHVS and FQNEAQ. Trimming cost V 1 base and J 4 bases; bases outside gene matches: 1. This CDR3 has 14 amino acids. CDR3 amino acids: CASSLELAGETQYF. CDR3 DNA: TGTGCCAGCAGCTTAGAACTAGCGGGAGAGACCCAGTACTTC.

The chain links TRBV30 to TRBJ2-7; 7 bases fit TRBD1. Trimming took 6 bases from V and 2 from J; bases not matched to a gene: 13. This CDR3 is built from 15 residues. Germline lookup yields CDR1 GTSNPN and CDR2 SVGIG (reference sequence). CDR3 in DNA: TGTGCCTGTAGTCTACCCCGCAGGGGGACCTACGAGCAGTACTTC. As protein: CACSLPRRGTYEQYF.

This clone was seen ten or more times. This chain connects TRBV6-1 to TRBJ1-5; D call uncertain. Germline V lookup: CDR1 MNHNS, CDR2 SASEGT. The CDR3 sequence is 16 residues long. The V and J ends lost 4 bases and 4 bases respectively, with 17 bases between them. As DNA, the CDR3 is TGTGCCAGCAGTGTGGCTTATCCCGGGAGGAATCAGCCCCAGCATTTT. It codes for CASSVAYPGRNQPQHF.

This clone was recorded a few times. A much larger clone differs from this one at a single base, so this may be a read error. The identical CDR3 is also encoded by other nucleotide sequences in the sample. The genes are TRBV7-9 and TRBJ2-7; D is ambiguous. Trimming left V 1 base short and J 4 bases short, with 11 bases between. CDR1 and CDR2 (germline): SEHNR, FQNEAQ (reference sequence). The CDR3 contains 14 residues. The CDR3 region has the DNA TGTGCCAGCAGCTTAGACCGTCCAGCGTACGAGCAGTACTTC. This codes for CASSLDRPAYEQYF.

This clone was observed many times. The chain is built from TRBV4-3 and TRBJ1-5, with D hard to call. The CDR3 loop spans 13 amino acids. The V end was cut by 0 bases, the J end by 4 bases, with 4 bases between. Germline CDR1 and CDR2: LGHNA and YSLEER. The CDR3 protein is CASSQDRNQPQHF. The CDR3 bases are TGCGCCAGCAGCCAAGATCGTAATCAGCCCCAGCATTTT.

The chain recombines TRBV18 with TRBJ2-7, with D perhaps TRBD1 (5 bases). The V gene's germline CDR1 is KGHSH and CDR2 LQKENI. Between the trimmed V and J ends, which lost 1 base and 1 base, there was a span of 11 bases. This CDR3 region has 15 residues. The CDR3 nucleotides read TGTGCCAGCTCACCACGCGCGACAGAGTCCTACGAGCAGTACTTC. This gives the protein CASSPRATESYEQYF.

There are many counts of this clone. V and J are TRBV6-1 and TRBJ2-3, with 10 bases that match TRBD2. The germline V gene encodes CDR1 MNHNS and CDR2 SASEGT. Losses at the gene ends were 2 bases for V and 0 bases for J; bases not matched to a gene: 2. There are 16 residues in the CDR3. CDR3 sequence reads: CASSELLAGSTDTQYF. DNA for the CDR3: TGTGCCAGCAGTGAACTACTAGCGGGAAGCACAGATACGCAGTATTTT.